This T cell receptor (beta chain) comes out of a study of cytomegalovirus exposure and HLA in healthy donors. Although they were nominally healthy when sampled, donors likely had unrecorded immune exposures. Comment on this clone: Its antigen is not known.

Study conclusions and caveats: Data from an earlier analysis indicated that most TCR beta V segments were productive either about 87% or about 30% of the time.

PCR employed 60 Vbeta and 13 Jbeta primers. Assay: immunoSEQ multiplex PCR; the TCRdb copy retains only in-frame clones and omits some. Of under 85,000 clones in the sample, more than 60% were seen once. V lost 3 bases and J lost 7, with 12 bases in between. The length of the CDR3 is 14 residues. CDR1 LNHDA and CDR2 SQIVND come from the germline V gene (reference sequence). Sequenced sample: PBMCs. V is TRBV19 and J is TRBJ1-4; TRBD1 might be the D (5 bases). The clonotype originates from a man aged 35-49 years in good health and CMV-seronegative. The CDR3 region has the DNA TGTGCCAGTAGTATTCGCAGGGAGGGTGAAAAACTGTTTTTT. It encodes CASSIRREGEKLFF.